The clone carrying this T cell receptor (beta chain) has a handful of counts. Its antigen is not known. Germline V CDR1 and CDR2: LGHDT, YNNKEL (reference sequence). CDR3 size: 16 residues. Trimming stripped 1 base from V and 1 base from J, with 10 bases between. This entry comes from a study of human T cells and chemical hapten exposure. Time point here: pre-sensitization, week 0. Specified treatment: therapeutic diphenylcyclopropenone sensitization with weekly scalp DPC. The study drew its donors from alopecia patients who were 18 to 70 years old and suitable for DPC. Study-level points and caveats: Donors had alopecia, so their immune response may differ from healthy people's.

Using its own MiXCR run on the RACE reads, TCRdb lists one record per CDR3 protein. The profile covers around 95,000 distinct CDR3 sequences, with 10% to 13% appearing a single time and about 3.1% taken by the ten largest. Specimen: whole blood, collected in connection with sensitization to the hapten diphenylcyclopropenone (DPC). V is TRBV3-1 and J is TRBJ2-2; D not resolved. The sequence was collected from a woman aged 55-69 years with alopecia areata. Some clones in this sample may be carry-over from other donors' samples. CDR3 sequence: CASSQGLPGNTGELFF. CDR3 in DNA: TGTGCCAGCAGCCAAGGGCTTCCAGGGAACACCGGGGAGCTGTTTTTT.